This TCR beta chain appears in the sequencing data of a study of T cell changes during pregnancy in multiple sclerosis. This clone was recorded once. Sequenced by immunoSEQ multiplex PCR; TCRdb stores in-frame clones only, minus some. The sample includes 45,000 or so clones, 80% to 90% seen only once; the top ten take about 2%. The sequencing here drew on peripheral blood, taken in the first trimester of pregnancy. The TCR sequence derives from a female donor with multiple sclerosis, enrolled in a pregnancy study.

For the CDR3, the DNA is TGTGCCAGCAGCCGAACGAGACCCGGGACAGGGAACGGCTACACCTTC. It specifies CASSRTRPGTGNGYTF. The V call is TRBV14, the J call TRBJ1-2; 9 positions agree with TRBD1. V gave up 4 bases and J gave up 8 bases; unmatched junction bases: 14. Per the germline V gene, CDR1 is SGHDN and CDR2 is FVKESK. This CDR3 comprises 16 residues.